The clone carrying this T cell receptor (beta chain) was seen just once. V was trimmed by 2 bases and J by 3 bases, leaving 32 bases between them. CDR3 length: 21 residues. In germline, CDR1 is MGHRA, CDR2 YSYEKL. The record originates from a study of shared T cell receptors in the human thymus. Some clones are missing from TCRdb's copy, which holds only in-frame ones; the method was immunoSEQ multiplex PCR. The sample holds around 730,000 clones, 70% to 90% seen once. These data are also associated with another study on human thymus T cells.

The chain carries TRBV4-1 and TRBJ2-7; D is ambiguous. This sequence was found in a girl under three years old with a congenital heart defect. The source material was thymocytes. CDR3 DNA: TGCGCCAGCAGCCAAAAATCGACAACCCCAGAACACTTACACGGTAACTACGAGCAGTACTTC. Protein sequence: CASSQKSTTPEHLHGNYEQYF.